The 15 T cell receptor beta chains listed next were all sequenced from one sample in a study of cytomegalovirus exposure and HLA in healthy donors (dated by TCRdb to 2016 to 2017). Libraries were constructed by the immunoSEQ multiplex PCR assay. Not all clones reach the TCRdb copy of this immuneACCESS table, which keeps in-frame sequences only. Checked studies attribute under half of the gap to unresolved V genes and leave the rest unexplained. The sample table records a few hundred thousand clones; just over 85% of these occur just once. 2.5% to 3.5% of the sample rests with the top ten. The sequenced sample was PBMCs. The receptor set was obtained from a woman aged 18-35 years in good health and CMV-seronegative.

The rearrangement joins TRBV5-1 to TRBJ2-7; TRBD2 matches 7 bases. With 0 bases clipped from V and 2 bases from J, the junction kept 8 bases outside the gene matches. The CDR3 is made up of 16 amino acids. Germline V gives CDR1 SGHRS, CDR2 YFSETQ. CDR3 amino acids: CASSLGAGESTYEQYF. The CDR3 region has the DNA TGCGCCAGCAGCTTGGGGGCGGGAGAAAGTACCTACGAGCAGTACTTC.

V and J are TRBV11-3 and TRBJ2-2, with 11 bases fitting TRBD1. Germline values: CDR1 SGHNT, CDR2 YENEEA. V shed 5 bases, J shed 6 bases, and the junction held 8 bases outside the gene matches. The CDR3 is 16 amino acids. DNA for the CDR3: TGTGCCAGCAGCAAACATCCGGGACAGGGGGCCGGGGAGCTGTTTTTT. It yields the protein CASSKHPGQGAGELFF.

This clone occurred once. DNA for the CDR3: TGTGCCAGCAGCGTAGCCCCAGGACTAGCGGGAAAAGAGACCCAGTACTTC. This gives the protein CASSVAPGLAGKETQYF. The V and J genes are TRBV9 and TRBJ2-5; the match to TRBD2 covers 12 bases. Germline lookup yields CDR1 SGDLS and CDR2 YYNGEE. The CDR3 runs to 17 residues. Unmatched junction bases numbered 6, after V lost 0 bases and J lost 3 bases.

This clone showed up just once. This chain joins TRBV27 and TRBJ2-5, with 13 bases fitting TRBD2. The CDR3 is 16 amino acids. Unmatched junction bases numbered 7, after V lost 5 bases and J lost 4 bases. Germline V gene sequence: CDR1 MNHEY, CDR2 SMNVEV (reference sequence). This CDR3 reads CASSTRTSGSGETQYF. Here the CDR3 DNA reads TGTGCCAGCAGTACCAGGACTAGCGGGAGTGGAGAGACCCAGTACTTC.

CDR3: CSGTRLATISYNEQFF. The CDR3 DNA reads TGCAGCGGGACGAGACTAGCGACTATCTCCTACAATGAGCAGTTCTTC. The chain has TRBV29-1 and TRBJ2-1, with 8 nucleotides matching TRBD2. Germline trimming cut 7 bases from V and 0 bases from J; bases unmatched to any gene: 11. The germline gives CDR1 SQVTM, CDR2 ANQGSEA. CDR3 length equals 16 residues.

V gene TRBV5-1 combines with J gene TRBJ2-6, with D unresolved. Per the germline V gene, CDR1 is SGHRS and CDR2 is YFSETQ. Trimming cost V 0 bases and J 0 bases, with 10 bases left between them. This CDR3 contains 17 residues. The CDR3 sequence: CASSLERISSGANVLTF. The CDR3 DNA sequence: TGCGCCAGCAGCTTGGAGAGGATCTCCTCTGGGGCCAACGTCCTGACTTTC.

The chain's CDR3 is CASSLGNPYEQYF. Written as DNA, the CDR3 is TGTGCCAGTAGTCTCGGGAATCCCTACGAGCAGTACTTC. The gene calls are TRBV6-1 and TRBJ2-7; tentatively, D is TRBD2 (5 bases). Germline V CDR1 and CDR2: MNHNS, SASEGT. Trimming cost V 9 bases and J 2 bases, with 14 bases left between them. This CDR3 is 13 amino acids long.

V gene TRBV7-9 combines with J gene TRBJ1-2, with a tentative D call TRBD1 (5 bases). Trimming stripped 5 bases from V and 5 bases from J, with 12 bases between. Per the germline V gene, CDR1 is SEHNR and CDR2 is FQNEAQ (reference sequence). The CDR3 is 13 amino acids. The CDR3, as DNA: TGTGCCAGCAGCCCGCAGGGAAATTATGGCTACACCTTC. Translating it yields CASSPQGNYGYTF.

This rearrangement joins TRBV7-9 to TRBJ1-3; tentative D call: TRBD1 (6 bases). Germline loops: CDR1 SEHNR, CDR2 FQNEAQ (reference sequence). The CDR3 sequence is 16 residues long. Between the trimmed V and J ends, which lost 5 bases and 3 bases, there was a span of 17 bases. The CDR3 nucleotides read TGTGCCAGCAGCACCACCCCGGGGGGCGGTGGAAACACCATATATTTT. Translated, it gives CASSTTPGGGGNTIYF.

The CDR3 loop is CASRHDSRNTEAFF. CDR3 nucleotide sequence: TGCGCCAGCAGACACGACAGCCGAAACACTGAAGCTTTCTTT. The chain uses TRBV5-1 and TRBJ1-1; D might be TRBD1 (5 bases). This CDR3 contains 14 residues. Germline-derived CDR1 and CDR2 are SGHRS and YFSETQ. V was pared by 5 bases and J by 2 bases, with 13 bases between. Combining the CDR3 with reference TRBV5-1 and TRBJ1-1 gives the whole variable domain KAGVTQTPRYLIKTRGQQVTLSCSPISGHRSVSWYQQTPGQGLQFLFEYFSETQRNKGNFPGRFSGRQFSNSRSEMNVSTLELGDSALYLCASRHDSRNTEAFFGQGTRLTVV.

The chain employs TRBV28 and TRBJ1-5; D is unclear. CDR3 length: 15 amino acids. V was cut by 7 bases and J by 6 bases, with 19 bases left in between. The germline V gene has CDR1 MDHEN and CDR2 SYDVKM. CDR3 DNA sequence: TGTGCCAGCACCTCTAGCGGGGTTCTGGCTCAGCCCCAGCATTTT. It is translated as CASTSSGVLAQPQHF.

This chain connects TRBV6-6 to TRBJ2-3; TRBD1 might be the D (5 bases). CDR1 and CDR2 from the germline V gene are MNHNY and SVGAGI (reference sequence). Trimming left V 2 bases short and J 0 bases short, with 12 bases between. The CDR3 extends over 16 amino acids. The CDR3 region is CASSYETATSTDTQYF. CDR3 coding DNA: TGTGCCAGCAGTTACGAGACAGCTACTAGCACAGATACGCAGTATTTT.

The rearrangement links TRBV28 to TRBJ2-7, with 7 bases lining up with TRBD1. V shed 2 bases and J 2 bases; nucleotides not matched to a gene: 6. This CDR3 is built from 15 residues. CDR1 and CDR2 from the germline V gene are MDHEN and SYDVKM. The CDR3 is CASSLKMTGTYEQYF. The CDR3 nucleotides read TGTGCCAGCAGTTTAAAGATGACAGGGACCTACGAGCAGTACTTC.

This rearrangement joins TRBV15 to TRBJ2-1; TRBD2 matches 9 bases. Germline trimming cut 0 bases from V and 9 bases from J; bases unmatched to any gene: 6. CDR1 LNHNV and CDR2 YYDKDF come from the germline V gene (reference sequence). The CDR3 sequence is 15 residues long. The CDR3 loop reads CATSRDAGGDSEQFF. The CDR3 nucleotides read TGTGCCACCAGCAGAGATGCGGGAGGGGATAGTGAGCAGTTCTTC.

The sample holds a few counts of this clone. This chain connects TRBV28 to TRBJ2-1; D possibly corresponds to TRBD2 (5 bases). There are 13 residues in the CDR3. Trimming pared 6 bases from V and 6 bases from J, leaving 12 bases between. CDR1 is MDHEN and CDR2 is SYDVKM in the germline V gene. DNA of the CDR3: TGTGCCAGCAGCCGGCCTAGCACCAATGAGCAGTTCTTC. It translates to CASSRPSTNEQFF.